The 20 T cell receptor beta chains below all came from one sample that was sequenced in a study of cytomegalovirus exposure and HLA in healthy donors. With 60 Vbeta and 13 Jbeta primers, the PCR was carried out. This table comes from immunoSEQ multiplex PCR, and its TCRdb copy is limited to in-frame clones, with some not included. The sample holds some 97,000 clones, approximately 73% seen once. Material: PBMCs. Source of these receptors: a woman in her fifties or sixties in good health and CMV-seropositive.

The sample holds one count of this clone. V is TRBV19 and J is TRBJ1-1; TRBD1 matches 7 bases. The CDR3 sequence is 14 residues long. Germline trimming cut 5 bases from V and 3 bases from J; bases unmatched to any gene: 6. From germline, CDR1 is LNHDA and CDR2 SQIVND (reference sequence). This CDR3 reads CASSGGTAYTEAFF. The CDR3, as DNA: TGTGCCAGTAGTGGCGGGACAGCTTACACTGAAGCTTTCTTT. Full variable domain (rest looked up from reference TRBV19 and TRBJ1-1): DGGITQSPKYLFRKEGQNVTLSCEQNLNHDAMYWYRQDPGQGLRLIYYSQIVNDFQKGDIAEGYSVSREKKESFPLTVTSAQKNPTAFYLCASSGGTAYTEAFFGQGTRLTVV.

The V and J genes are TRBV5-6 and TRBJ1-2; 9 nucleotides match TRBD1. The CDR3 spans 14 residues. The germline V gene has CDR1 SGHDT and CDR2 YYEEEE. Losses at the gene ends were 4 bases for V and 6 bases for J; bases not matched to a gene: 7. The CDR3 loop is CASSKGQGLNGYTF. The CDR3 DNA reads as TGTGCCAGCAGCAAGGGACAGGGATTAAATGGCTACACCTTC. The full variable domain, with the rest looked up from reference TRBV5-6 and TRBJ1-2, is DAGVTQSPTHLIKTRGQQVTLRCSPKSGHDTVSWYQQALGQGPQFIFQYYEEEERQRGNFPDRFSGHQFPNYSSELNVNALLLGDSALYLCASSKGQGLNGYTFGSGTRLTVV.

In its sample, this clone was seen a few times. The chain joins TRBV30 to TRBJ1-5, with TRBD1 matching 7 bases. Germline assignment: CDR1 GTSNPN and CDR2 SVGIG (reference sequence). The CDR3 length is 18 residues. The V segment lost 3 bases and the J segment 5 bases; nucleotides outside the gene matches: 19. In nucleotides, the CDR3 is TGTGCCTGGAGCTTCAGAGGGACAGTAGCTAATGCGGATCAGCCCCAGCATTTT. Its protein product is CAWSFRGTVANADQPQHF.

The V call is TRBV6-5, the J call TRBJ1-2; no definite D call. V was trimmed by 8 bases and J by 2 bases, leaving 15 bases between them. The germline V gene has CDR1 MNHEY and CDR2 SVGAGI. The length of the CDR3 is 14 residues. The CDR3 DNA is TGTGCCAGCGAGGAGGCAGGAGCAAACTATGGCTACACCTTC. This translates into CASEEAGANYGYTF.

V is TRBV29-1 and J is TRBJ2-7, with 7 bases identical to TRBD1. The germline V gene encodes CDR1 SQVTM and CDR2 ANQGSEA. The CDR3 is 14 amino acids. Unmatched junction bases numbered 9, after V lost 3 bases and J lost 4 bases. CDR3 DNA sequence: TGCAGCGTTGAGCGGTCGGGACAGACATACGAGCAGTACTTC. Encoded protein: CSVERSGQTYEQYF.

The chain joins TRBV7-8 to TRBJ1-1; D gene unclear. In germline, CDR1 is SGHVS, CDR2 FQNEAQ. V was cut by 6 bases and J by 5 bases, with 16 bases left in between. This CDR3 spans 14 amino acids. Written as DNA, the CDR3 is TGTGCCAGCAGTTCTCGGGGAGGTTGGACTGAAGCTTTCTTT. Its protein product is CASSSRGGWTEAFF.

In its sample, this clone was seen once. V is TRBV7-3 and J is TRBJ1-1; a possible D gene is TRBD1 (6 bases). Germline assignment: CDR1 SGHTA and CDR2 FQGTGA. V was shortened by 3 bases and J by 5 bases, with 10 bases between the two germline ends. This CDR3 is built from 13 residues. The CDR3 nucleotides are TGTGCCAGCAGCTTCGCACAGGGTACTGAAGCTTTCTTT. The encoded protein is CASSFAQGTEAFF.

The rearrangement joins TRBV5-6 to TRBJ2-3; TRBD2 matches at 9 bases. Germline V lookup: CDR1 SGHDT, CDR2 YYEEEE. CDR3 length equals 16 residues. Unmatched junction bases numbered 6, after V lost 0 bases and J lost 4 bases. DNA of the CDR3: TGTGCCAGCAGCTTGGTGGGTAGCGGGAGTTCAGATACGCAGTATTTT. Translation gives CASSLVGSGSSDTQYF.

With respect to this clone: At the DNA level, this CDR3 is encoded by other sequences in the same sample as well. This chain uses TRBV18 with TRBJ2-4, with 9 bases identical to TRBD1. Germline V gene sequence: CDR1 KGHSH, CDR2 LQKENI. The CDR3 totals 14 residues. Germline trimming cut 6 bases from V and 7 bases from J; bases unmatched to any gene: 7. The CDR3 DNA reads TGTGCCAGCTCGCCCGGGACAGGGCCGAACATTCAGTACTTC. It is translated as CASSPGTGPNIQYF.

This clone appeared once. The chain carries TRBV6-1 and TRBJ1-6; 7 bases agree with TRBD1. Trimming removed 6 bases from V and 7 bases from J; junction bases left unmatched: 6. This CDR3 has 14 residues. From germline, CDR1 is MNHNS and CDR2 SASEGT. Here the CDR3 DNA reads TGTGCCAGCAGGGACGGGACAGAGAATTCACCCCTCCACTTT. The encoded protein is CASRDGTENSPLHF.

This sequence joins TRBV7-3 and TRBJ1-2, with 7 positions matching TRBD1. The CDR3 has 14 residues. The J segment lost 4 bases and the V segment lost 4 bases, leaving 6 bases of the junction unmatched. The germline CDR1 and CDR2 sequences are SGHTA and FQGTGA. In DNA, the CDR3 is TGTGCCAGCAGCTCCGGGACAGACAGCTATGGCTACACCTTC. It yields the protein CASSSGTDSYGYTF.

The rearrangement joins TRBV12-5 to TRBJ1-5, with a tentative D call TRBD1 (5 bases). The CDR3 contains 16 residues. The V gene lost 7 bases and the J gene lost 0 bases, with 16 bases spanning the gap. Germline CDR1 reads LGHNT; CDR2 reads FRNRAP. The CDR3 nucleotides read TGTGCTAGTGCCCCAGGGTTGGTATATAGCAATCAGCCCCAGCATTTT. Encoded protein: CASAPGLVYSNQPQHF.

The chain combines TRBV27 with TRBJ2-7; 8 bases are shared with TRBD2. The CDR3 loop spans 13 amino acids. Germline assignment: CDR1 MNHEY and CDR2 SMNVEV (reference sequence). V was pared by 11 bases and J by 0 bases, with 6 bases of the junction left unmatched. CDR3 DNA: TGTGCCTCTAAGCGGGGGAGCTCCTACGAGCAGTACTTC. Amino acid sequence: CASKRGSSYEQYF.

The gene calls are TRBV27 and TRBJ1-2; TRBD1 aligns across 10 bases. Per the germline V gene, CDR1 is MNHEY and CDR2 is SMNVEV (reference sequence). CDR3 length equals 15 residues. After removal of 6 bases from V and 6 bases from J, the junction contained 10 bases not matched to a gene. The CDR3 is CASSRRLGTGDGYTF. CDR3 sequence (DNA): TGTGCCAGCAGCCGCCGCCTCGGGACAGGGGATGGCTACACCTTC.

In this sample, this clone turned up a few times. The J gene is TRBJ1-1, the V gene TRBV7-3, with no clear D. This CDR3 is built from 15 residues. The V gene lost 0 bases and the J gene lost 0 bases, with 8 bases spanning the gap. Germline CDR1 reads SGHTA; CDR2 reads FQGTGA. Here the CDR3 reads CASSLTPYMNTEAFF. In DNA form, the CDR3 reads TGTGCCAGCAGCTTAACCCCATACATGAACACTGAAGCTTTCTTT.

This chain joins TRBV30 and TRBJ1-6; D may be TRBD1 (5 bases). The germline gives CDR1 GTSNPN, CDR2 SVGIG (reference sequence). V lost 2 bases and J 2 bases, leaving 10 bases between the germline ends. The length of the CDR3 is 15 residues. The DNA for the CDR3 is TGTGCCTGGAGTTTGTTGACAGCCTATAATTCACCCCTCCACTTT. This sequence encodes CAWSLLTAYNSPLHF.

CDR3 region: CASSPGSTDTQYF. The DNA of the CDR3 is TGTGCCAGCTCACCAGGCAGCACAGATACGCAGTATTTT. This chain links TRBV18 with TRBJ2-3, with D unresolved. The CDR3 has 13 residues. CDR1 is KGHSH, CDR2 LQKENI, per germline. V lost 2 bases to trimming and J lost 0 bases, with 3 bases between them.

This chain links TRBV6-1 with TRBJ1-1, with D uncertain. This CDR3 region has 15 residues. Trimming removed 2 bases at V and 1 base at J, with 11 bases between. The germline CDR1 and CDR2 sequences are MNHNS and SASEGT. CDR3 DNA sequence: TGTGCCAGCAGTGAATGGGTGACTGGGAACACTGAAGCTTTCTTT. It yields the protein CASSEWVTGNTEAFF.

Turning to this clone: This specimen includes other DNA sequences encoding the same CDR3. This sequence joins TRBV10-3 and TRBJ1-5; D may be TRBD1 (5 bases). V gave up 6 bases and J gave up 2 bases, with 5 bases separating them. There are 12 residues in the CDR3. CDR1 and CDR2 from the germline V gene are ENHRY and SYGVKD. CDR3 sequence (DNA): TGTGCCATCAGACAGGGCAATCAGCCCCAGCATTTT. It specifies CAIRQGNQPQHF.

The V and J genes are TRBV19 and TRBJ1-2, with TRBD1 matching 12 bases. The CDR3 contains 15 residues. Germline V CDR1 and CDR2: LNHDA, SQIVND (reference sequence). Trimming at V came to 6 bases and at J to 8 bases, leaving 10 bases not matched to a gene. The CDR3 sequence: CASSSGTGGAGGYTF. In nucleotides, the CDR3 is TGTGCCAGTAGCTCCGGGACAGGGGGCGCAGGGGGCTACACCTTC.